The present T cell receptor beta chain was sequenced within a study of identical twins. Comment on this clonotype: Its antigen is currently unknown.

Template switching introduced a universal primer site, and the cDNA bore unique molecular identifiers. TCRdb re-derived calls from the 5' RACE reads in MiXCR, one entry per CDR3 protein. The sample contains 1.5 million to 2 million distinct CDR3 sequences, about 31% of which appear only once. Study-wide findings and caveats: Beta clonotypes that were abundant in cord blood contained fewer insertions, a pattern absent from memory repertoires. When twins shared out-of-frame alpha sequences, those sequences had excess low generation probability.

The CDR3 extends over 14 amino acids. V trimming: 4 bases; J trimming: 10 bases; junction bases outside the gene matches: 4. From germline, CDR1 is SGHAT and CDR2 FQNNGV. The rearrangement uses TRBV11-2 and TRBJ2-3; TRBD2 matches 14 bases. This TCR was recovered from a newborn girl in good health. Source material: cord blood. CDR3 sequence: CASSSGLAGVPQYF. The DNA of the CDR3 is TGTGCCAGCAGCTCGGGACTAGCGGGAGTTCCGCAGTATTTT.